This T cell receptor (beta chain) was found in a study of T-cell reconstitution after alpha-beta-depleted transplantation in children. Findings of the study overall: Several hundred expanded graft clones reportedly were the source of alpha-beta T cells about two months after transplant. Elevated TCRbeta diversity at day 60 was traced, in some patients, to surviving recipient T cells and thymic progenitors. T-cell numbers and diversity one year post-transplant derived largely from freshly generated T cells.

As regards this clonotype: Its specificity is unknown. Given a much more abundant clone one base away, this may be a read error. The CDR3 does not end in the conserved phenylalanine or tryptophan, so this is likely a read error.

The trim removed 4 bases at V and 3 bases at J, leaving 6 bases unmatched. This CDR3 is built from 16 residues. Germline assignment: CDR1 SGDLS and CDR2 YYNGEE. Unique molecular identifiers were incorporated into the prepared TCRbeta library. Each CDR3 protein is one row after TCRdb ran MiXCR on the PCR reads. The sample shows approximately 230,000 distinct CDR3 sequences, roughly a quarter of them seen only once. Sequences were derived from PBMCs, mostly from graft donor cells, sampled 360 days after TCRalphabeta/CD19-depleted stem cell transplant. This receptor was identified in a female patient aged 2-10 years who had a stem cell transplant for congenital amegakaryocytic thrombocytopenia, so the T cells may come from the graft donor. This chain joins TRBV9 and TRBJ2-1; the match to TRBD2 covers 11 bases. The CDR3 nucleotides are TGTGCCAGCAGCAGAGTCCTAGCGGGGGGCTACAATGAGCAGTTCTTA. Residues: CASSRVLAGGYNEQFL.